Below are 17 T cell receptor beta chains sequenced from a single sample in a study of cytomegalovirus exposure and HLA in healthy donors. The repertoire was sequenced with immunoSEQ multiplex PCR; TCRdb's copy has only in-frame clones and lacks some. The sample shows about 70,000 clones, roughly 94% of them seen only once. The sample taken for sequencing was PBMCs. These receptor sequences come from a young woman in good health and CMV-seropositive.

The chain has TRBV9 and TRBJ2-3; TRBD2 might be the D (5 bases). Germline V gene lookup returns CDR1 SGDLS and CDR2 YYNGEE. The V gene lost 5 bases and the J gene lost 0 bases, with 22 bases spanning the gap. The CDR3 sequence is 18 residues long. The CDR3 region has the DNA TGTGCCAGCAGTAGGGAGCGCTACCGAGCCGGTAGCACAGATACGCAGTATTTT. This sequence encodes CASSRERYRAGSTDTQYF.

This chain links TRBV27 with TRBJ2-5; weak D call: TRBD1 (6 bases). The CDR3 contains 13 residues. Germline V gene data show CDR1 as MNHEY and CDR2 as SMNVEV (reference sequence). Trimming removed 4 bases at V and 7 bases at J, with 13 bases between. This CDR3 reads CASSSTGFGTQYF. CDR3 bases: TGTGCCAGCAGTTCCACAGGGTTTGGGACCCAGTACTTC.

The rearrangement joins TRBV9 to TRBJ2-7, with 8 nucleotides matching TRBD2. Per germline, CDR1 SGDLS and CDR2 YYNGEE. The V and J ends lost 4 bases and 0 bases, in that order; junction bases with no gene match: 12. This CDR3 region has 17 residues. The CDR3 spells CASSPGGGGTYSYEQYF. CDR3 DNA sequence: TGTGCCAGCAGCCCCGGGGGCGGGGGGACATACTCCTACGAGCAGTACTTC.

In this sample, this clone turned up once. In DNA form, the CDR3 reads TGTGCCAGCAGCTTGACAGGTACCTACGAGCAGTACTTC. As protein: CASSLTGTYEQYF. The chain joins TRBV5-4 to TRBJ2-7; TRBD1 might be the D (5 bases). The CDR3 has 13 residues. Germline values: CDR1 SGHNT, CDR2 YYREEE (reference sequence). The ends were cut back, 1 base at V and 2 bases at J, with 7 bases in the middle. The full variable domain, with the rest looked up from reference TRBV5-4 and TRBJ2-7, is ETGVTQSPTHLIKTRGQQVTLRCSSQSGHNTVSWYQQALGQGPQFIFQYYREEENGRGNFPPRFSGLQFPNYSSELNVNALELDDSALYLCASSLTGTYEQYFGPGTRLTVT.

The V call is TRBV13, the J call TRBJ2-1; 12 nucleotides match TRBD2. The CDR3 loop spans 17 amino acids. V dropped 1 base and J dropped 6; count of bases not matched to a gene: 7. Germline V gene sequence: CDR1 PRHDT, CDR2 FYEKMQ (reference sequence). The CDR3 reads CASSLVQWTSGTNEQFF. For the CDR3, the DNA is TGTGCCAGCAGCTTAGTACAGTGGACTAGCGGGACCAATGAGCAGTTCTTC.

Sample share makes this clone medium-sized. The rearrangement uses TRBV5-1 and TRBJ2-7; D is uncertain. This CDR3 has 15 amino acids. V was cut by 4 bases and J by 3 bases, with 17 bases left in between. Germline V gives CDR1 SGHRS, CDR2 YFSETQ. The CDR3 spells CASSPMWALRYEQYF. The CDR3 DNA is TGCGCCAGCAGCCCCATGTGGGCATTACGCTACGAGCAGTACTTC.

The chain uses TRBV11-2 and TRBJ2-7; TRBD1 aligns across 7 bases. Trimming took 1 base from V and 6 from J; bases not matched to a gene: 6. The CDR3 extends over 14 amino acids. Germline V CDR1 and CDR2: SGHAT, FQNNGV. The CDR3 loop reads CASSLGQGNSEQYF. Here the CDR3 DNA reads TGTGCCAGCAGCTTAGGACAGGGCAATAGCGAGCAGTACTTC.

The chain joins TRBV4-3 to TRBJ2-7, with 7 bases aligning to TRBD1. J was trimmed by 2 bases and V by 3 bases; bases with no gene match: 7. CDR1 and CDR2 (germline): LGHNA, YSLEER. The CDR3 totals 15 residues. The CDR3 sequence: CASSHYRGPTYEQYF. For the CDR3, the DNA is TGCGCCAGCAGCCACTACAGGGGACCTACCTACGAGCAGTACTTC.

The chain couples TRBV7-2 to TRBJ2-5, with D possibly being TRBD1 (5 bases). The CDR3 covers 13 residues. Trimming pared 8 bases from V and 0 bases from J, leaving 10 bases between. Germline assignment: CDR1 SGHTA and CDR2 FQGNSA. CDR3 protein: CASGQGNQETQYF. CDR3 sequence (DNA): TGTGCCAGCGGTCAGGGAAACCAAGAGACCCAGTACTTC.

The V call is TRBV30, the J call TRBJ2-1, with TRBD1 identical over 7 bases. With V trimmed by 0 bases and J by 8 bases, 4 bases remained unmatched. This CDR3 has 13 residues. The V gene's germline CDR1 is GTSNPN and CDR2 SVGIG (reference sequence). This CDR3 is CAWSVWQGDEQFF. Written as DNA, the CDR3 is TGTGCCTGGAGTGTATGGCAGGGGGATGAGCAGTTCTTC.

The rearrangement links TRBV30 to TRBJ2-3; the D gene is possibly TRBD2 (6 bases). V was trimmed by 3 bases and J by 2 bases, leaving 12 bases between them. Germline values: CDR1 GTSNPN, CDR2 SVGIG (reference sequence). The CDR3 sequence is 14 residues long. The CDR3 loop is CAWSRSGPTDTQYF. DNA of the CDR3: TGTGCCTGGAGCCGTAGCGGCCCCACAGATACGCAGTATTTT.

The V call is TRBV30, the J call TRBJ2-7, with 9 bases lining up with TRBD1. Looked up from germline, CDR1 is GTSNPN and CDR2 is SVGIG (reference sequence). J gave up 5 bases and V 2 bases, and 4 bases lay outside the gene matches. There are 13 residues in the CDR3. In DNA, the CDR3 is TGTGCCTGGAGTAGGGACAGGGACAACGAGCAGTACTTC. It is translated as CAWSRDRDNEQYF. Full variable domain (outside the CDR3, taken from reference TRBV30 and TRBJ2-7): SQTIHQWPATLVQPVGSPLSLECTVEGTSNPNLYWYRQAAGRGLQLLFYSVGIGQISSEVPQNLSASRPQDRQFILSSKKLLLSDSGFYLCAWSRDRDNEQYFGPGTRLTVT.

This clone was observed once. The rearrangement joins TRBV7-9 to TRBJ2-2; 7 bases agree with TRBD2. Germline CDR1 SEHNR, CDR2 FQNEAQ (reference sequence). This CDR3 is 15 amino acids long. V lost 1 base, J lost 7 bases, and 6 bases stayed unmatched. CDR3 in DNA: TGTGCCAGCAGCTTAGGATCGGGGGGACTCGGGGAGCTGTTTTTT. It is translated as CASSLGSGGLGELFF.

CDR3 coding DNA: TGTGCCAGCAGCTTAGTTGTAGATAAAAACATTCAGTACTTC. Residues: CASSLVVDKNIQYF. The chain has TRBV7-9 and TRBJ2-4; D is unclear. There are 14 residues in the CDR3. V was trimmed by 1 base and J by 4 bases, leaving 8 bases between them. Germline values: CDR1 SEHNR, CDR2 FQNEAQ (reference sequence).

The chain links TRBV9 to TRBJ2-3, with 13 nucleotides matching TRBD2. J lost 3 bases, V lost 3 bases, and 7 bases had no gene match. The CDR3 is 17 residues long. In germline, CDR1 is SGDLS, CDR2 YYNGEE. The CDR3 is CASSAGLAGSETDTQYF. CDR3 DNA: TGTGCCAGCAGCGCGGGACTAGCGGGATCGGAAACAGATACGCAGTATTTT.

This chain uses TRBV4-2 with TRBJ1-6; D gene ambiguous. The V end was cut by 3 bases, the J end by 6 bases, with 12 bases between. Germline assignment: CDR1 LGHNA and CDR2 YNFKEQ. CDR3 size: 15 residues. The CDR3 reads CASSQEDLSNSPLHF. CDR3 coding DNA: TGTGCCAGCAGCCAGGAGGACCTCTCTAATTCACCCCTCCACTTT.

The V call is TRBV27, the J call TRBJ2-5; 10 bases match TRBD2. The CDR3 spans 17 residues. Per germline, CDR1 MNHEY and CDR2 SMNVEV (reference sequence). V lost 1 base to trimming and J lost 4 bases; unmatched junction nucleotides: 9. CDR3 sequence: CASSLLSASGSGETQYF. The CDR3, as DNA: TGTGCCAGCAGTTTATTGTCGGCTAGCGGGAGCGGAGAGACCCAGTACTTC.